The T cell receptor beta chain under discussion was sequenced for a study of blood T cell repertoires in COVID-19. Overall study: T cells, B-cell-depleted T cells, or PBMCs supplied cDNA or gDNA.

The repertoire was sequenced with immunoSEQ multiplex PCR; TCRdb's copy has only in-frame clones and lacks some. The sample yields 180,000 or so clones, roughly 87% seen once. Per the germline V gene, CDR1 is SGHDT and CDR2 is YYEEEE. The V segment lost 6 bases and the J segment 2 bases; nucleotides outside the gene matches: 6. The CDR3 runs 14 residues. The V call is TRBV5-6, the J call TRBJ2-3; 7 bases map to TRBD2. The sequence derives from a human donor with acute COVID-19. The donor label of this sample is uncertain. The specimen sequenced was PBMCs or T cells enriched from blood (not recorded which). The CDR3 bases are TGTGCCAGCACCCCAGCGGGGAACACAGATACGCAGTATTTT. Its translation: CASTPAGNTDTQYF.